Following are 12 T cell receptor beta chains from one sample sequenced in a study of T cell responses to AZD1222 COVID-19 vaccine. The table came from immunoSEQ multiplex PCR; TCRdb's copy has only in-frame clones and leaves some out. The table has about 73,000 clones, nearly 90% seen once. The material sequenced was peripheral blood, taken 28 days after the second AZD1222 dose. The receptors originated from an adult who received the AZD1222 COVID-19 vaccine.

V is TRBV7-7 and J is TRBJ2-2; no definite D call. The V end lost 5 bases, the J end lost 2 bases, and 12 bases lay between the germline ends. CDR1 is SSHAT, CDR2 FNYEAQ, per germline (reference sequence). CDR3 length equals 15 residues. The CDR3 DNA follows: TGTGCCAGCAGCAAAGTCCCCGGAAACACCGGGGAGCTGTTTTTT. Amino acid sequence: CASSKVPGNTGELFF.

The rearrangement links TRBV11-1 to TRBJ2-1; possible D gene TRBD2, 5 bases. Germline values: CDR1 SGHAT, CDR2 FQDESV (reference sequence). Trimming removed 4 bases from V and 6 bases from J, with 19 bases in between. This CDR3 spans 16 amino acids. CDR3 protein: CASSSTPGIPSNEQFF. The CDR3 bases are TGTGCCAGCAGCTCGACTCCCGGGATCCCATCCAATGAGCAGTTCTTC. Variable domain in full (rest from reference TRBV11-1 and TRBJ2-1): EAEVAQSPRYKITEKSQAVAFWCDPISGHATLYWYRQILGQGPELLVQFQDESVVDDSQLPKDRFSAERLKGVDSTLKIQPAELGDSAMYLCASSSTPGIPSNEQFFGPGTRLTVL.

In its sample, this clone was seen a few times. The DNA for the CDR3 is TGTGCCAGCAGTTACCCCACAGGGTCGGGCACTGAAGCTTTCTTT. Translated, it gives CASSYPTGSGTEAFF. The chain uses TRBV6-6 and TRBJ1-1, with D possibly being TRBD1 (6 bases). Trimming left V 2 bases short and J 4 bases short, with 14 bases between. Germline V gene data show CDR1 as MNHNY and CDR2 as SVGAGI (reference sequence). The CDR3 is made up of 15 amino acids.

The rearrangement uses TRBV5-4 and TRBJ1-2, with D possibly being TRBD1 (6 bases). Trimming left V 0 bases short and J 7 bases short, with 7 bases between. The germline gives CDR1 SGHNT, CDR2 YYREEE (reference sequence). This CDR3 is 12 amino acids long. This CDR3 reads CASSLDRAGYTF. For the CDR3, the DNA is TGTGCCAGCAGCTTGGACAGGGCTGGCTACACCTTC. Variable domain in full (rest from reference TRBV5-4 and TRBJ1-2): ETGVTQSPTHLIKTRGQQVTLRCSSQSGHNTVSWYQQALGQGPQFIFQYYREEENGRGNFPPRFSGLQFPNYSSELNVNALELDDSALYLCASSLDRAGYTFGSGTRLTVV.

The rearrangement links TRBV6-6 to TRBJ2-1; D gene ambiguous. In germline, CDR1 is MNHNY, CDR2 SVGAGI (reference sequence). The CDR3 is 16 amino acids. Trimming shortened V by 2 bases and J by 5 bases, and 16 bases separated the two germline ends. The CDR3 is CASSYGGPILHNEQFF. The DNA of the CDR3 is TGTGCCAGCAGTTACGGCGGACCAATACTACACAATGAGCAGTTCTTC.

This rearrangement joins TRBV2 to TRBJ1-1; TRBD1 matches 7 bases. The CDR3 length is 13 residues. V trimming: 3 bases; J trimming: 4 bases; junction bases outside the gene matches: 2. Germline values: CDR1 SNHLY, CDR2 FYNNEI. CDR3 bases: TGTGCCAGCAGTGATGACAGGGCCACTGAAGCTTTCTTT. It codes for CASSDDRATEAFF. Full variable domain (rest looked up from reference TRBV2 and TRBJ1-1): EPEVTQTPSHQVTQMGQEVILRCVPISNHLYFYWYRQILGQKVEFLVSFYNNEISEKSEIFDDQFSVERPDGSNFTLKIRSTKLEDSAMYFCASSDDRATEAFFGQGTRLTVV.

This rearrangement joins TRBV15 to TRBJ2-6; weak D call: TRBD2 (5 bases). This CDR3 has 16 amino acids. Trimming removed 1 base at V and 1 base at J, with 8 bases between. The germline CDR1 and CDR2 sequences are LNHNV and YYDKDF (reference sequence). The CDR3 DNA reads TGTGCCACCAGCAGAGTTGGGGAGTCTGGGGCCAACGTCCTGACTTTC. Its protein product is CATSRVGESGANVLTF.

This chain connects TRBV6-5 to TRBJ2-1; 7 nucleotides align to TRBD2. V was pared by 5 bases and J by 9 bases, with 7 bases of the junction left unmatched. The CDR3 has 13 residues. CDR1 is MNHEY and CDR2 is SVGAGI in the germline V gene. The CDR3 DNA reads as TGTGCCAGCAGTAACCCGGGGGGTAGTGAGCAGTTCTTC. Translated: CASSNPGGSEQFF.

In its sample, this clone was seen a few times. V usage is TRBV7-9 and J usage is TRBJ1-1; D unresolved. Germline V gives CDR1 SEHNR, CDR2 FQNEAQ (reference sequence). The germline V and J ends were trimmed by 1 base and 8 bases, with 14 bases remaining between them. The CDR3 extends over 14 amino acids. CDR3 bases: TGTGCCAGCAGCTTAGGTTCGGGTTCTCCCGAAGCTTTCTTT. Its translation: CASSLGSGSPEAFF. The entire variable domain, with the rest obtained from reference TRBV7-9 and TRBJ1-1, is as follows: DTGVSQNPRHKITKRGQNVTFRCDPISEHNRLYWYRQTLGQGPEFLTYFQNEAQLEKSRLLSDRFSAERPKGSFSTLEIQRTEQGDSAMYLCASSLGSGSPEAFFGQGTRLTVV.

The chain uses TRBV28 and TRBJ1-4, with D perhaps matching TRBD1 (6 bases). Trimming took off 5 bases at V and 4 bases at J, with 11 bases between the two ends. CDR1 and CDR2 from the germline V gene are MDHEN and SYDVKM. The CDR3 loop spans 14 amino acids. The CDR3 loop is CASSPGALNEKLFF. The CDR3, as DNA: TGTGCCAGCAGTCCGGGGGCCCTTAATGAAAAACTGTTTTTT.

CDR3 sequence (DNA): TGTGCCAGCAGCCAAGATCAAGGATTTTCCACCGGGGAGCTGTTTTTT. Translation: CASSQDQGFSTGELFF. The chain combines TRBV3-1 (or the pseudogene TRBV3-2) with TRBJ2-2; D not resolved. The CDR3 has 16 amino acids. Germline CDR1 is LGHDT and CDR2 is YNNKEL (reference sequence). The V gene lost 0 bases and the J gene lost 4 bases, with 12 bases spanning the gap.

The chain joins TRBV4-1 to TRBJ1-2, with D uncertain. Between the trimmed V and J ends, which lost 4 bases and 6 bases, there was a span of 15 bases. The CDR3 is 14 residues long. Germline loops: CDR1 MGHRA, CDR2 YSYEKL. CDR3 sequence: CASSPLLSRDGYTF. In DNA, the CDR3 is TGCGCCAGCAGCCCACTCCTAAGCCGGGATGGCTACACCTTC.